The present TCR beta chain was sequenced within a study of T cells in localized non-small cell lung cancer. Study-level points and caveats: Heterogeneity remains possible, as sequencing covered one tumor region only. A median about 62 of the top 100 tumor clones appeared in adjacent lung. Higher adjacent-lung clonality was associated with shorter survival.

Assay used: immunoSEQ multiplex PCR; TCRdb lists only in-frame clones, some missing. The sample gives under 25,000 clones, approximately 90% of which show up once; roughly 3.9% is in the top ten. V lost 5 bases to trimming and J lost 4 bases; unmatched junction nucleotides: 14. Germline V CDR1 and CDR2: MNHEY, SMNVEV (reference sequence). This CDR3 is built from 18 residues. Regarding this clone: The target antigen is unknown.

This sequence joins TRBV27 and TRBJ2-1; 10 positions agree with TRBD2. Sequenced here: peripheral blood, sampled before any cancer treatment. This clonotype was obtained from a male donor aged 60 or over with stage I squamous cell lung carcinoma. The CDR3 DNA follows: TGTGCCAGCAGTCCAAAACTTCTCCTAGCGGGAGTGTACAATGAGCAGTTCTTC. Translation gives CASSPKLLLAGVYNEQFF.